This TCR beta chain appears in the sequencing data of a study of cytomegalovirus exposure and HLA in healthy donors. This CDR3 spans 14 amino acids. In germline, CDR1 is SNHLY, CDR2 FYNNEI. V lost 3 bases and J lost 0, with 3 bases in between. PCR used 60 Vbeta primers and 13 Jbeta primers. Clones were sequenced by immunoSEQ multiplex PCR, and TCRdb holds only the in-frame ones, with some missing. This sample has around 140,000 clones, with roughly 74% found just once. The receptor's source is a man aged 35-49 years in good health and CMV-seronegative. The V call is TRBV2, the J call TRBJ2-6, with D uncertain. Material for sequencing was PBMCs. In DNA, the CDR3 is TGTGCCAGCAGTGATAGCTCTGGGGCCAACGTCCTGACTTTC. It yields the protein CASSDSSGANVLTF.